Following are 19 T cell receptor beta chains from one sample sequenced in a study of T cell responses to AZD1222 COVID-19 vaccine. Data came from immunoSEQ multiplex PCR; TCRdb stores just in-frame clones and leaves some out. This sample has about 110,000 clones, with around 90% found just once. Sequencing used peripheral blood, obtained on day 0 of AZD1222 vaccination. The receptors were sampled from an adult in good health.

The chain recombines TRBV2 with TRBJ2-1, with TRBD1 matching 10 bases. Germline assignment: CDR1 SNHLY and CDR2 FYNNEI. The CDR3 runs to 15 residues. The junction had 4 bases not matched to a gene; V was cut back by 2 bases and J by 6 bases. DNA of the CDR3: TGTGCCAGCAGTGAAATCGGGACAGGGGTCAATGAGCAGTTCTTC. It is translated as CASSEIGTGVNEQFF.

The rearrangement joins TRBV11-3 to TRBJ1-1, with 9 positions matching TRBD1. This CDR3 spans 14 amino acids. CDR1 and CDR2 from the germline V gene are SGHNT and YENEEA. Germline trimming cut 4 bases from V and 4 bases from J; bases unmatched to any gene: 4. The CDR3 protein is CASSSGTGRTEAFF. The CDR3 DNA follows: TGTGCCAGCAGCTCCGGGACAGGGCGCACTGAAGCTTTCTTT.

This clone was recorded once. The genes are TRBV5-4 and TRBJ1-6, with 7 bases that match TRBD1. The CDR3 runs 14 residues. Germline CDR1 and CDR2: SGHNT and YYREEE (reference sequence). J lost 5 bases, V lost 4 bases, and 3 bases had no gene match. For the CDR3, the DNA is TGTGCCAGCAGCCGGGGACAGAATAATTCACCCCTCCACTTT. This codes for CASSRGQNNSPLHF.

The rearrangement joins TRBV13 to TRBJ1-1; maybe TRBD1 (6 bases). Germline V CDR1 and CDR2: PRHDT, FYEKMQ (reference sequence). The CDR3 is 16 amino acids. Trimming stripped 1 base from V and 7 bases from J, with 19 bases between. The CDR3 DNA reads TGTGCCAGCAGCTTAGTACGCCCCAGGGGCCGGAGTGAAGCTTTCTTT. Translating gives CASSLVRPRGRSEAFF.

The V and J genes are TRBV7-6 and TRBJ2-3, with 10 bases fitting TRBD2. Losses at the gene ends were 5 bases for V and 2 bases for J; bases not matched to a gene: 7. Germline values: CDR1 SGHVS, CDR2 FNYEAQ. The CDR3 contains 16 residues. CDR3 protein: CASSRLAGQDTDTQYF. As DNA, the CDR3 is TGTGCCAGCAGCAGACTAGCGGGCCAAGACACAGATACGCAGTATTTT.

This clone is a singleton in its sample. The genes are TRBV4-2 and TRBJ2-1, with 9 bases aligning to TRBD2. The CDR3 extends over 16 amino acids. Germline CDR1 is LGHNA and CDR2 is YNFKEQ. Trimming took 0 bases from V and 7 from J; bases not matched to a gene: 7. This chain's CDR3 is CASSQEAAGGRNEQFF. Here the CDR3 DNA reads TGTGCCAGCAGCCAAGAGGCAGCGGGGGGTCGGAATGAGCAGTTCTTC.

The rearrangement joins TRBV3-1 (or the pseudogene TRBV3-2) to TRBJ2-1; D may be TRBD1 (6 bases). This CDR3 region has 15 residues. Trimming cost V 2 bases and J 5 bases, with 13 bases left between them. Looked up from germline, CDR1 is LGHDT and CDR2 is YNNKEL (reference sequence). In nucleotides, the CDR3 is TGTGCCAGCAGCCAACAGGGGCTAGAACACAATGAGCAGTTCTTC. Translating gives CASSQQGLEHNEQFF.

The chain combines TRBV3-1 (or the pseudogene TRBV3-2) with TRBJ2-1; 7 bases map to TRBD1. This CDR3 is 15 amino acids long. V dropped 6 bases and J dropped 8; count of bases not matched to a gene: 13. CDR1 LGHDT and CDR2 YNNKEL come from the germline V gene (reference sequence). In nucleotides, the CDR3 is TGTGCCAGCAGGCTACGGACAGGCCTCTGGGATGAGCAGTTCTTC. Encoded protein: CASRLRTGLWDEQFF.

The chain joins TRBV19 to TRBJ2-7; D is ambiguous. The CDR3 is 15 residues long. V was shortened by 3 bases and J by 0 bases, with 12 bases between the two germline ends. CDR1 is LNHDA and CDR2 is SQIVND in the germline V gene (reference sequence). CDR3 sequence (DNA): TGTGCCAGTAGTATGAGGTCTACAGACTCCTACGAGCAGTACTTC. As protein: CASSMRSTDSYEQYF.

The chain combines TRBV5-1 with TRBJ2-3; possible D gene TRBD1, 6 bases. The CDR3 spans 14 residues. From germline, CDR1 is SGHRS and CDR2 YFSETQ. Deletions cut 4 bases from V and 3 bases from J, with 12 bases between. The DNA for the CDR3 is TGCGCCAGCAGCCCCAGAGGGGGAACAGATACGCAGTATTTT. Amino acid sequence: CASSPRGGTDTQYF.

This chain joins TRBV24-1 and TRBJ2-3; 7 bases map to TRBD2. The CDR3 runs 16 residues. V was pared by 0 bases and J by 1 base, with 3 bases of the junction left unmatched. Germline V gene lookup returns CDR1 KGHDR and CDR2 SFDVKD. In DNA, the CDR3 is TGTGCCACCAGTGATTTGCGTCTAGCGGGCACAGATACGCAGTATTTT. Amino acids: CATSDLRLAGTDTQYF.

Only one count was recorded for this clone. The V call is TRBV5-4, the J call TRBJ2-3; 8 bases are shared with TRBD1. The CDR3 totals 16 residues. Germline CDR1 is SGHNT and CDR2 is YYREEE (reference sequence). V trimming: 1 base; J trimming: 3 bases; junction bases outside the gene matches: 7. The CDR3 DNA sequence: TGTGCCAGCAGCTTGAGGCAGGGGGCTATTACAGATACGCAGTATTTT. Its protein is CASSLRQGAITDTQYF.

The chain employs TRBV5-1 and TRBJ2-6; 9 bases agree with TRBD1. The ends lost 3 bases at V and 4 bases at J; junction bases unmatched: 8. Germline V gene data show CDR1 as SGHRS and CDR2 as YFSETQ. CDR3 length: 17 amino acids. In DNA, the CDR3 is TGCGCCAGCAGCTGGGGGACAGGGAGTCTCGGGGCCAACGTCCTGACTTTC. This gives the protein CASSWGTGSLGANVLTF.

This sequence joins TRBV7-9 and TRBJ1-5; no firm D call. The germline gives CDR1 SEHNR, CDR2 FQNEAQ (reference sequence). V was cut by 5 bases and J by 1 base, with 9 bases left in between. CDR3 length equals 14 residues. CDR3 nucleotide sequence: TGTGCCAGCAGCCTTGGACTCAGCAATCAGCCCCAGCATTTT. It codes for CASSLGLSNQPQHF.

The chain combines TRBV19 with TRBJ1-3; D ambiguous. The CDR3 loop spans 15 amino acids. Germline V gene data show CDR1 as LNHDA and CDR2 as SQIVND (reference sequence). The V end lost 7 bases, the J end lost 4 bases, and 17 bases lay between the germline ends. This CDR3 is CASNGPAGSGNTIYF. CDR3 DNA sequence: TGTGCCAGTAACGGCCCGGCGGGTTCGGGAAACACCATATATTTT.

The J gene is TRBJ1-1, the V gene TRBV11-2, with 9 bases aligning to TRBD1. With V trimmed by 5 bases and J by 4 bases, 8 bases remained unmatched. This CDR3 is 15 amino acids long. CDR1 and CDR2 from the germline V gene are SGHAT and FQNNGV. The CDR3 protein is CASSLGQGRSTEAFF. For the CDR3, the DNA is TGTGCCAGCAGCCTCGGACAGGGGAGGAGCACTGAAGCTTTCTTT. The full variable domain, with the rest looked up from reference TRBV11-2 and TRBJ1-1, is EAGVAQSPRYKIIEKRQSVAFWCNPISGHATLYWYQQILGQGPKLLIQFQNNGVVDDSQLPKDRFSAERLKGVDSTLKIQPAKLEDSAVYLCASSLGQGRSTEAFFGQGTRLTVV.

The rearrangement links TRBV7-3 to TRBJ1-2; D is perhaps TRBD1 (5 bases). The germline V gene encodes CDR1 SGHTA and CDR2 FQGTGA. The V end lost 2 bases, the J end lost 7 bases, and 11 bases lay between the germline ends. The CDR3 runs 13 residues. For the CDR3, the DNA is TGTGCCAGCAGCTTAGCAGGGAGCGGTGGCTACACCTTC. Amino acid sequence: CASSLAGSGGYTF. Supplemented by reference TRBV7-3 and TRBJ1-2, the full variable domain reads GAGVSQTPSNKVTEKGKYVELRCDPISGHTALYWYRQSLGQGPEFLIYFQGTGAADDSGLPNDRFFAVRPEGSVSTLKIQRTERGDSAVYLCASSLAGSGGYTFGSGTRLTVV.

The chain employs TRBV19 and TRBJ1-1, with D hard to call. The germline CDR1 and CDR2 sequences are LNHDA and SQIVND (reference sequence). This CDR3 spans 13 amino acids. The V end lost 1 base, the J end lost 3 bases, and 6 bases lay between the germline ends. CDR3: CASSIGGDTEAFF. Written as DNA, the CDR3 is TGTGCCAGTAGTATAGGTGGGGACACTGAAGCTTTCTTT. Combining the CDR3 with reference TRBV19 and TRBJ1-1 gives the whole variable domain DGGITQSPKYLFRKEGQNVTLSCEQNLNHDAMYWYRQDPGQGLRLIYYSQIVNDFQKGDIAEGYSVSREKKESFPLTVTSAQKNPTAFYLCASSIGGDTEAFFGQGTRLTVV.

V usage is TRBV9 and J usage is TRBJ1-6; possible D gene TRBD1, 6 bases. V shed 3 bases and J shed 5 bases, with 12 bases lying between them. This CDR3 is 15 amino acids long. Germline V gene sequence: CDR1 SGDLS, CDR2 YYNGEE. The CDR3 sequence: CASSALQGNNSPLHF. Here the CDR3 DNA reads TGTGCCAGCAGCGCCCTACAGGGAAATAATTCACCCCTCCACTTT.